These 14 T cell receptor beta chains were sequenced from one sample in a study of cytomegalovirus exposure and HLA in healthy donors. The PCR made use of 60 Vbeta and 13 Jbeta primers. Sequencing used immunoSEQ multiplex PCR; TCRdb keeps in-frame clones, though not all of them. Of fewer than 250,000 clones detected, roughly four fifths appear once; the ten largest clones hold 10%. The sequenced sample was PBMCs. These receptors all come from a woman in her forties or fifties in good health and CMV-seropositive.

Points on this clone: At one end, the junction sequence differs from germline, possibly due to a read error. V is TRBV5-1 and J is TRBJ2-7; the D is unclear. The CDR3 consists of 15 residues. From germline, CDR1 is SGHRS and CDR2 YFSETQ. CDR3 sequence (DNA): TGCGTCAGCAGCTTGGCCGGCGGCGGATCACGCGAGCAGTACTTC. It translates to CVSSLAGGGSREQYF.

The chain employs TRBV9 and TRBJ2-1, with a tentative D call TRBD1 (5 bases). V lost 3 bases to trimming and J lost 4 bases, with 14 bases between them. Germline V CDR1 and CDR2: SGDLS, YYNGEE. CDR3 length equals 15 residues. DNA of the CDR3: TGTGCCAGCAGCGGAGAGCCCAGGGTGTACAATGAGCAGTTCTTC. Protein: CASSGEPRVYNEQFF. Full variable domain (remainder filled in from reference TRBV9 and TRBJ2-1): DSGVTQTPKHLITATGQRVTLRCSPRSGDLSVYWYQQSLDQGLQFLIQYYNGEERAKGNILERFSAQQFPDLHSELNLSSLELGDSALYFCASSGEPRVYNEQFFGPGTRLTVL.

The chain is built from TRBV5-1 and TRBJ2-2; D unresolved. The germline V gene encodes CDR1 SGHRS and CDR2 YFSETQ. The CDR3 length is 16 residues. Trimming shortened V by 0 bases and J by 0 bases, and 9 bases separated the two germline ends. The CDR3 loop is CASSLVVTANTGELFF. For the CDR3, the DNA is TGCGCCAGCAGCTTGGTTGTCACAGCGAACACCGGGGAGCTGTTTTTT.

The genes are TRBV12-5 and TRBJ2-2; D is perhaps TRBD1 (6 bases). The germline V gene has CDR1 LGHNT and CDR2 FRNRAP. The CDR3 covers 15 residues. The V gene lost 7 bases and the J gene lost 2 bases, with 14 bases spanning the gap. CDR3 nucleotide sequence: TGTGCTAGTGTTCGTGAACAGGGTAACACCGGGGAGCTGTTTTTT. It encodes CASVREQGNTGELFF. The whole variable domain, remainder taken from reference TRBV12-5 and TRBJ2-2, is DARVTQTPRHKVTEMGQEVTMRCQPILGHNTVFWYRQTMMQGLELLAYFRNRAPLDDSGMPKDRFSAEMPDATLATLKIQPSEPRDSAVYFCASVREQGNTGELFFGEGSRLTVL.

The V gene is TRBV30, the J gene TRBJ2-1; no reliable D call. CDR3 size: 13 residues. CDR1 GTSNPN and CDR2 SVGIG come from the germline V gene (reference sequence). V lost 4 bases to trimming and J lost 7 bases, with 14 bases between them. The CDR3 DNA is TGTGCCTGGACCCCCTACAGTTCAAATGAGCAGTTCTTC. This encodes CAWTPYSSNEQFF.

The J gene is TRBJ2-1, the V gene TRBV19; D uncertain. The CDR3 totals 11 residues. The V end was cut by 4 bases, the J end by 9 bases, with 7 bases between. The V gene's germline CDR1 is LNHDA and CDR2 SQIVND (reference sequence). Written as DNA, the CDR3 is TGTGCCAGTAGTAGCGCAGGTGAGCAGTTCTTC. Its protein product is CASSSAGEQFF.

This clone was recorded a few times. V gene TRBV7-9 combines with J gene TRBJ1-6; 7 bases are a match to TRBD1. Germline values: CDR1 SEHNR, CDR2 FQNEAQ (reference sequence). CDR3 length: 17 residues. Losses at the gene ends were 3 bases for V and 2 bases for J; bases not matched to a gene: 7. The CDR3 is CASSFTGVETYNSPLHF. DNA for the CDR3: TGTGCCAGCAGCTTCACAGGGGTCGAGACCTATAATTCACCCCTCCACTTT.

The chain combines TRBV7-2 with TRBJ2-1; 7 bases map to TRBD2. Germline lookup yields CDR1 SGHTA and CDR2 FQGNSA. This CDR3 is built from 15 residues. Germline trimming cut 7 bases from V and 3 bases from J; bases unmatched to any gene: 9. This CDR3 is CASTPRRGVYNEQFF. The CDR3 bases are TGTGCCAGCACCCCTCGTCGGGGGGTCTACAATGAGCAGTTCTTC.

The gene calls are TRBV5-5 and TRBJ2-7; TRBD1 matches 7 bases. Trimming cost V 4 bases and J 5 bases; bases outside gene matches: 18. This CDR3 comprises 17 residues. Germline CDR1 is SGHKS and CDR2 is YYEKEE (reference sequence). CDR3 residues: CASSTGSPGGMIHEQYF. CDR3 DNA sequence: TGTGCCAGCAGCACGGGGTCGCCAGGGGGTATGATCCACGAGCAGTACTTC.

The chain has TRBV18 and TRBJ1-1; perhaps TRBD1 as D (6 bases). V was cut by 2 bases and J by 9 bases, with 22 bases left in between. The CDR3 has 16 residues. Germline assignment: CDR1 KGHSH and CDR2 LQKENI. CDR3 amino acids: CASSPTALLGQGKAFF. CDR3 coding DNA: TGTGCCAGCTCACCAACAGCCCTCTTGGGACAAGGAAAAGCTTTCTTT.

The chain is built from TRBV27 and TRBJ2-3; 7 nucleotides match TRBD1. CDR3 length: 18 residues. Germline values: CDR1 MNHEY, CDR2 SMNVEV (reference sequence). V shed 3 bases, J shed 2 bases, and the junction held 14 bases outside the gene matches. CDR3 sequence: CASSFNPQGIWDTDTQYF. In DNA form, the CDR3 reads TGTGCCAGCAGTTTCAACCCACAGGGGATTTGGGACACAGATACGCAGTATTTT.

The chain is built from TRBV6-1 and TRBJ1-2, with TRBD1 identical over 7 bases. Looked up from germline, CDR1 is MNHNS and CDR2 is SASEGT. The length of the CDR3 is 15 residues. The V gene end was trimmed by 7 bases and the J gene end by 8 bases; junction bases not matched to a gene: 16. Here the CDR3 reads CASTEGQGVSEGYTF. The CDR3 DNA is TGTGCCAGCACCGAAGGTCAGGGGGTTTCCGAGGGCTACACCTTC.

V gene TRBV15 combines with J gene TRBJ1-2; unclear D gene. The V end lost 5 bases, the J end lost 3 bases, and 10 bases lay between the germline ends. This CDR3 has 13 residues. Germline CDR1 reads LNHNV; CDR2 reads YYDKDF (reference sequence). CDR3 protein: CATSGHRYYGYTF. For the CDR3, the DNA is TGTGCCACCAGCGGTCACCGGTACTATGGCTACACCTTC.

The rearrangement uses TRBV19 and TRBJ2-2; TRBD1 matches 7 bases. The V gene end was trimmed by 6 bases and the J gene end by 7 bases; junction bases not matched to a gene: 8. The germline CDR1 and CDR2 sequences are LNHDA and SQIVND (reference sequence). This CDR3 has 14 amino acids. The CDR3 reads CASSLTGANGELFF. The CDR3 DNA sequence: TGTGCCAGTAGCTTAACAGGGGCTAACGGGGAGCTGTTTTTT.